Described below is a single T cell receptor beta chain sequence and its context. What it binds is unknown. This entry comes from a study of vaccination and CD4 T cells after COVID-19. In the study overall: Convalescent donors totaled six males and four females, including two who were Hispanic.

The V gene's germline CDR1 is LNHDA and CDR2 SQIVND (reference sequence). V was pared by 6 bases and J by 4 bases, with 11 bases between. The CDR3 has 13 amino acids. Documented treatment: approximately 10-day PBMC culture with coronavirus spike peptide pools or control peptides (ViraFEST assay). Findings and caveats of the study: Spike mono-reactivity held for 304 of 307 vaccine-specific clones in convalescent patients.

Oncomine TCR Beta short-read sequencing was applied to DNA from cultured CD4+ T cells. TCRdb reanalysed the PCR reads using MiXCR and keeps one entry per CDR3 protein. Of fewer than 15,000 distinct CDR3 sequences listed, around 40% are singletons. The chain uses TRBV19 and TRBJ2-3, with D unclear. This clonotype originated in a human donor who had recovered from COVID-19. Source: CD4+ T cells from blood, cultured in vitro, taken after SARS-CoV-2 vaccination. Written as DNA, the CDR3 is TGTGCCAGTAGCCCCCGGGCCTCAGATACGCAGTATTTT. As protein: CASSPRASDTQYF.